This entry describes one T cell receptor (beta chain). The CDR3 consists of 11 residues. CDR1 is MNHEY, CDR2 SVGEGT, per germline. Between the trimmed V and J ends, which lost 4 bases and 4 bases, there was a span of 4 bases. The data are from a study of blood T cell repertoires in COVID-19. Measured with immunoSEQ multiplex PCR; TCRdb has only the in-frame clones, and not every one. The sample yields roughly 300,000 clones, 88% seen once. This sequence joins TRBV6-2 or TRBV6-3 and TRBJ1-1; the D is unclear. The receptor comes from a young man with active or convalescent COVID-19. Input material: peripheral blood. The CDR3 DNA is TGTGCCAGCAGTTCAATCACTGAAGCTTTCTTT. This gives the protein CASSSITEAFF.